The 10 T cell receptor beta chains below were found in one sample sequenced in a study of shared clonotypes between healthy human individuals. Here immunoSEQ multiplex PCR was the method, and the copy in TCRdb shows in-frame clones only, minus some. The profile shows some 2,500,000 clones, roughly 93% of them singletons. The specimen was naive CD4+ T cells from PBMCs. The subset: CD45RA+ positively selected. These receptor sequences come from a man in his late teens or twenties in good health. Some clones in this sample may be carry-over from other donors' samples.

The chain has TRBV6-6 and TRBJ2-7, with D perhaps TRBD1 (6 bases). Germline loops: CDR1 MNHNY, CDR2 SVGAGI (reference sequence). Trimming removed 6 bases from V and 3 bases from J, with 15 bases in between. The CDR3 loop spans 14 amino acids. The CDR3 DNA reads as TGTGCCAGCAGGGGCCGGGACACATACTACGAGCAGTACTTC. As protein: CASRGRDTYYEQYF.

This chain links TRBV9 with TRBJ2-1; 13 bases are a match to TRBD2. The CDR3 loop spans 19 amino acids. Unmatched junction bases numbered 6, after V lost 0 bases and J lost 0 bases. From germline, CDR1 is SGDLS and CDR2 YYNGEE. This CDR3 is CASSVALAGGPSSYNEQFF. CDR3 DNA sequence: TGTGCCAGCAGCGTAGCACTAGCGGGAGGGCCGAGCTCCTACAATGAGCAGTTCTTC.

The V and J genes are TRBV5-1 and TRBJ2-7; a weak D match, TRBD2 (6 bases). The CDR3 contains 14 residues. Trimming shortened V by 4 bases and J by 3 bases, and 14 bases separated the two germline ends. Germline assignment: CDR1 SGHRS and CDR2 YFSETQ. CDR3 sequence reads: CASSPAGPNYEQYF. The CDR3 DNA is TGCGCCAGCAGCCCTGCGGGGCCGAACTACGAGCAGTACTTC.

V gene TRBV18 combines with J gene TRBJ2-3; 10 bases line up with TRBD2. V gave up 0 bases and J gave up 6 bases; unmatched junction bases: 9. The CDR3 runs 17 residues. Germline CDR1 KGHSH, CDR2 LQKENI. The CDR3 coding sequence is TGTGCCAGCTCACCACCGGCTAGCGGGAGCATTTCGGATACGCAGTATTTT. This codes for CASSPPASGSISDTQYF.

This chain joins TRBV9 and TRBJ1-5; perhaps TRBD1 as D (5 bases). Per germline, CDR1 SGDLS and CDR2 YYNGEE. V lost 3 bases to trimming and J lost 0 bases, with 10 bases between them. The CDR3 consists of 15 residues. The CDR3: CASSGGDYSNQPQHF. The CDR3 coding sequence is TGTGCCAGCAGCGGGGGGGACTATAGCAATCAGCCCCAGCATTTT.

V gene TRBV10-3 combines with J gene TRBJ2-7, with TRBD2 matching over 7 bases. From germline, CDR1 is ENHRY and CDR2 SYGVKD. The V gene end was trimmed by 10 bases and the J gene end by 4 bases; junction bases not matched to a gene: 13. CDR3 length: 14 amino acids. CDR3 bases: TGTGCCACGTCCTACGGGGGACTACTTTACGAGCAGTACTTC. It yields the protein CATSYGGLLYEQYF.

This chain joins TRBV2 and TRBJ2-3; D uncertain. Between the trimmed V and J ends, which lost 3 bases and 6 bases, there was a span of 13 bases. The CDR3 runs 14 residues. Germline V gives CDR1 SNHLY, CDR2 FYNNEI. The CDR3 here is CASSDGVGLDTQYF. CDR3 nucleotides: TGTGCCAGCAGTGATGGGGTAGGTTTGGATACGCAGTATTTT. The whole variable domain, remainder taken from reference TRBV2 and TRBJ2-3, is EPEVTQTPSHQVTQMGQEVILRCVPISNHLYFYWYRQILGQKVEFLVSFYNNEISEKSEIFDDQFSVERPDGSNFTLKIRSTKLEDSAMYFCASSDGVGLDTQYFGPGTRLTVL.

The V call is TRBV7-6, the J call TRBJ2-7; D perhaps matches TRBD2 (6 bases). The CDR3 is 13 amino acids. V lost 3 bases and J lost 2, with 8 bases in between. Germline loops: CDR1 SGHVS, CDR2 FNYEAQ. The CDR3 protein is CASSFGGTYEQYF. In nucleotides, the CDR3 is TGTGCCAGCAGCTTTGGGGGGACCTACGAGCAGTACTTC.

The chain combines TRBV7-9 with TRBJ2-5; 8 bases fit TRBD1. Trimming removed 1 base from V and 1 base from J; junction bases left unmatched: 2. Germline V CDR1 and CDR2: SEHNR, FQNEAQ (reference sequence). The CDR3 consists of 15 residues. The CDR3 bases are TGTGCCAGCAGCTTAGGGGACAGGAGCCAAGAGACCCAGTACTTC. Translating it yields CASSLGDRSQETQYF.

Written as DNA, the CDR3 is TGTGCCAGCAGTGAAGCCCCACAGTCGAGCACTGAAGCTTTCTTT. Protein sequence: CASSEAPQSSTEAFF. V gene TRBV6-1 combines with J gene TRBJ1-1; D is undetermined. Germline V gives CDR1 MNHNS, CDR2 SASEGT. The CDR3 consists of 15 residues. The ends were cut back, 0 bases at V and 4 bases at J, with 12 bases in the middle.